This is a list of T cell receptor beta chains from one sample in a study of T cells in narcolepsy. No antigen is known for these receptors. Profiled with immunoSEQ multiplex PCR; TCRdb holds only in-frame clones, not every one. Of 700 to 950 clones listed, 25% to 35% are singletons. The sample was cultured CD8+ T cells from cerebrospinal fluid. The source of these receptors is a human donor with narcolepsy. CDR3s include the opening cysteine and the closing phenylalanine or tryptophan. The order of the fields is V gene, J gene, CDR3 protein.

V gene: TRBV7-6; J gene: TRBJ2-2; CDR3 protein: CASSEGLNTGELFF
V gene: TRBV7-3; J gene: TRBJ1-3; CDR3 protein: CASSLAPGVGNTIYF
V gene: TRBV4-2; J gene: TRBJ2-2; CDR3 protein: CASSEGLNTGELF
V gene: TRBV11-2; J gene: TRBJ1-6; CDR3 protein: CASSLGVPYNSPLHF
V gene: TRBV7-3; J gene: TRBJ1-1; CDR3 protein: CASSLELTGVGTEAFF
V gene: TRBV5-8; J gene: TRBJ2-2; CDR3 protein: CASSEGLNTGELFF
V gene: TRBV5-2; J gene: TRBJ1-3; CDR3 protein: CASSLAPGVGNTIYF
V gene: TRBV5-6; J gene: TRBJ2-5; CDR3 protein: CASSLRLGRETQYF
V gene: TRBV4-1; J gene: TRBJ2-7; CDR3 protein: CASSQERGLEYEQYF
V gene: TRBV6-5; J gene: TRBJ2-2; CDR3 protein: CASSYGQGAVGELFF
V gene: TRBV7-3; J gene: TRBJ2-2; CDR3 protein: CASSYGQGAVGELFF
V gene: TRBV5-1; J gene: TRBJ2-7; CDR3 protein: CASSQERGLEYEQYF
V gene: TRBV4-1; J gene: .; CDR3 protein: CASSTTGAPYEQYF
V gene: TRBV7-8; J gene: TRBJ2-4; CDR3 protein: CASSFQGRGDIQYF